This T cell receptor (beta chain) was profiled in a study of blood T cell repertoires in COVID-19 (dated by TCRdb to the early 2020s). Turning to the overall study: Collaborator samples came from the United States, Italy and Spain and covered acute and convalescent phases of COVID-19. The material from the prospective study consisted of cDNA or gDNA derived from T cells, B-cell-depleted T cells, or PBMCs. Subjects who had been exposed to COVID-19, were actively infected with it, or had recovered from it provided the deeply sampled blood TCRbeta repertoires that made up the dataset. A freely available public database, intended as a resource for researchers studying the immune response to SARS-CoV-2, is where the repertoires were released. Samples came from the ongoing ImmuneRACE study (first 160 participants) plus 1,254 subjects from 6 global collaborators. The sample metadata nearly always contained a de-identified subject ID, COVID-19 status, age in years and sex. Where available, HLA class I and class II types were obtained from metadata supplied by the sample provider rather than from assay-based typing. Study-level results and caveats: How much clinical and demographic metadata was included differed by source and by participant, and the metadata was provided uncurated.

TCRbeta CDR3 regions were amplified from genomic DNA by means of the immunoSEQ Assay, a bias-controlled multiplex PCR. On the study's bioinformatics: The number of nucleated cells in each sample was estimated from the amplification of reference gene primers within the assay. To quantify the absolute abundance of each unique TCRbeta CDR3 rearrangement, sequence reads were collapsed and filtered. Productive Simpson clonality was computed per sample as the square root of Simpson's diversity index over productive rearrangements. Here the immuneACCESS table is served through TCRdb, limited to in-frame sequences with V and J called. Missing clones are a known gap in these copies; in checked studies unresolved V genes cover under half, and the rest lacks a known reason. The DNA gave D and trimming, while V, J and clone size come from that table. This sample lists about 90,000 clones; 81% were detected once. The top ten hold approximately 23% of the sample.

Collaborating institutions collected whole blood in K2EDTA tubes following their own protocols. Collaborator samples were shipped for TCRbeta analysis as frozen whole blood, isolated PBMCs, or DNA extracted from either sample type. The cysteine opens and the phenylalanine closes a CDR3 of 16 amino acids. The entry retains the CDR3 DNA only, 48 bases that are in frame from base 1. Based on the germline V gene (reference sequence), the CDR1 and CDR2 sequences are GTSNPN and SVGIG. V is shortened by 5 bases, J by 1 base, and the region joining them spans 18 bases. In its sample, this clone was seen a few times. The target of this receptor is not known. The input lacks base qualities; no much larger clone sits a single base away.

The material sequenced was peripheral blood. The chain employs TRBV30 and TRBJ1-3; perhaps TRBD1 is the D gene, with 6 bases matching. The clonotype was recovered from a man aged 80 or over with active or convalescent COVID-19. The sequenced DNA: TGTGCCTGGGGTCAGGGGCCCTTCCAATCTGGAAACACCATATATTTT. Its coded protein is CAWGQGPFQSGNTIYF. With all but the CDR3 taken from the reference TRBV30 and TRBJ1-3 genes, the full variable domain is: SQTIHQWPATLVQPVGSPLSLECTVEGTSNPNLYWYRQAAGRGLQLLFYSVGIGQISSEVPQNLSASRPQDRQFILSSKKLLLSDSGFYLCAWGQGPFQSGNTIYFGEGSWLTVV.